A single sample is the source of the 23 T cell receptor beta chains below, sequenced in a study of cytomegalovirus exposure and HLA in healthy donors. TCRdb keeps only in-frame clones here, not all; method: immunoSEQ multiplex PCR. The table shows 80,000 to 100,000 clones, with under 95% occurring only once. The specimen sequenced was PBMCs. All receptors derive from a man aged 30 to 45 in good health and CMV-seronegative.

CDR3 sequence: CASAPGDTGELFF. The CDR3 region has the DNA TGTGCCTCAGCTCCCGGGGACACCGGGGAGCTGTTTTTT. The rearrangement links TRBV28 to TRBJ2-2, with D possibly being TRBD2 (5 bases). Germline-derived CDR1 and CDR2 are MDHEN and SYDVKM. V gave up 11 bases and J gave up 3 bases, with 13 bases separating them. The CDR3 runs 13 residues.

The rearrangement joins TRBV5-1 to TRBJ1-3; D may be TRBD1 (5 bases). CDR1 and CDR2 (germline): SGHRS, YFSETQ. This CDR3 has 14 residues. The V and J ends lost 2 bases and 4 bases respectively, with 10 bases between them. CDR3 sequence (DNA): TGCGCCAGCAGCTTAGGGGCTCCGGGAAACACCATATATTTT. It is translated as CASSLGAPGNTIYF.

The chain is built from TRBV7-9 and TRBJ2-1, with 8 bases matching TRBD1. Germline assignment: CDR1 SEHNR and CDR2 FQNEAQ (reference sequence). V lost 7 bases, J lost 3 bases, and 11 bases stayed unmatched. CDR3 size: 16 residues. CDR3 residues: CASIPEGTGLYNEQFF. The DNA of the CDR3 is TGTGCCAGCATCCCTGAGGGGACAGGTCTCTACAATGAGCAGTTCTTC.

The chain combines TRBV4-2 with TRBJ1-2; TRBD1 matches at 7 bases. After removal of 1 base from V and 3 bases from J, the junction contained 29 bases not matched to a gene. There are 23 residues in the CDR3. From germline, CDR1 is LGHNA and CDR2 YNFKEQ. The CDR3 coding sequence is TGTGCCAGCAGCCAAGTGCGGTTTGAGAGGGGTGAACAGGGGCTGGGTACGGACTATGGCTACACCTTC. It translates to CASSQVRFERGEQGLGTDYGYTF.

The chain couples TRBV30 to TRBJ1-5; 10 bases are shared with TRBD1. After removal of 3 bases from V and 7 bases from J, the junction contained 9 bases not matched to a gene. The CDR3 is 15 residues long. Germline-derived CDR1 and CDR2 are GTSNPN and SVGIG (reference sequence). The CDR3 reads CAWRPPGQGRQPQHF. In DNA, the CDR3 is TGTGCCTGGAGGCCTCCGGGACAGGGGCGCCAGCCCCAGCATTTT.

This chain joins TRBV6-1 and TRBJ1-2; D perhaps matches TRBD1 (5 bases). CDR3 length: 14 amino acids. V dropped 11 bases and J dropped 7 bases, with 23 bases sitting between them. CDR1 and CDR2 from the germline V gene are MNHNS and SASEGT. For the CDR3, the DNA is TGTGCCGGCCAAACAGGACAAAACTTGGGTGGCTACACCTTC. It yields the protein CAGQTGQNLGGYTF.

CDR3 coding DNA: TGTGCCAGCACTCTCGAGGTGAACACCGGGGAGCTGTTTTTT. Its translation: CASTLEVNTGELFF. This chain connects TRBV7-2 to TRBJ2-2; no clear D gene. CDR3 length: 14 amino acids. Germline CDR1 SGHTA, CDR2 FQGNSA. V was trimmed by 7 bases and J by 1 base, leaving 10 bases between them.

DNA of the CDR3: TGTGCCAGCAGTTTATCCGCGCTCGGGGAGCTGTTTTTT. The encoded protein is CASSLSALGELFF. The chain is built from TRBV28 and TRBJ2-2, with D hard to call. V was pared by 1 base and J by 7 bases, with 7 bases between. CDR1 is MDHEN, CDR2 SYDVKM, per germline. This CDR3 contains 13 residues.

The rearrangement links TRBV7-2 to TRBJ1-2, with 11 bases fitting TRBD1. CDR3 length: 16 residues. The V gene's germline CDR1 is SGHTA and CDR2 FQGNSA. The trim removed 2 bases at V and 4 bases at J, leaving 6 bases unmatched. The CDR3 bases are TGTGCCAGCAGCTTATCGGGGACAGGGGGTGGCTATGGCTACACCTTC. This gives the protein CASSLSGTGGGYGYTF.

DNA for the CDR3: TGTGCCAGCAGCGTAGAGGGACTCAGTGGAAACACCATATATTTT. Residues: CASSVEGLSGNTIYF. The chain carries TRBV9 and TRBJ1-3; tentatively, D is TRBD1 (5 bases). V lost 0 bases and J 3 bases, leaving 10 bases between the germline ends. The germline V gene has CDR1 SGDLS and CDR2 YYNGEE. CDR3 length: 15 residues.

V gene TRBV28 combines with J gene TRBJ1-2; TRBD1 aligns across 9 bases. This CDR3 contains 14 residues. From germline, CDR1 is MDHEN and CDR2 SYDVKM. Germline trimming cut 4 bases from V and 2 bases from J; bases unmatched to any gene: 2. CDR3 in amino acids: CASSYRGRNYGYTF. In DNA form, the CDR3 reads TGTGCCAGCAGTTACAGGGGGCGAAACTATGGCTACACCTTC.

The gene calls are TRBV27 and TRBJ2-1; TRBD2 matches at 7 bases. The CDR3 runs 16 residues. The trim removed 5 bases at V and 0 bases at J, leaving 7 bases unmatched. Germline V gene lookup returns CDR1 MNHEY and CDR2 SMNVEV (reference sequence). CDR3 in DNA: TGTGCCAGCAGTCTAACTCTAGCGGACTCCTACAATGAGCAGTTCTTC. Its translation is CASSLTLADSYNEQFF.

This chain links TRBV5-6 with TRBJ2-5; possible D gene TRBD2, 5 bases. Trimming left V 4 bases short and J 2 bases short, with 6 bases between. This CDR3 spans 12 amino acids. Germline values: CDR1 SGHDT, CDR2 YYEEEE. CDR3 protein: CASSTRQETQYF. DNA for the CDR3: TGTGCCAGCAGCACTAGACAAGAGACCCAGTACTTC.

The chain combines TRBV30 with TRBJ1-5; possible D gene TRBD1, 6 bases. The length of the CDR3 is 16 residues. Trimming left V 1 base short and J 2 bases short, with 15 bases between. Germline V CDR1 and CDR2: GTSNPN, SVGIG (reference sequence). The CDR3 region is CAWSADRTSGNQPQHF. DNA of the CDR3: TGTGCCTGGAGTGCCGACAGGACGAGCGGCAATCAGCCCCAGCATTTT. The whole variable domain, filled in from reference TRBV30 and TRBJ1-5, reads SQTIHQWPATLVQPVGSPLSLECTVEGTSNPNLYWYRQAAGRGLQLLFYSVGIGQISSEVPQNLSASRPQDRQFILSSKKLLLSDSGFYLCAWSADRTSGNQPQHFGDGTRLSIL.

This chain links TRBV11-2 with TRBJ1-2, with D hard to call. The CDR3 consists of 15 residues. V lost 2 bases and J 4 bases, leaving 14 bases between the germline ends. Germline loops: CDR1 SGHAT, CDR2 FQNNGV. This CDR3 is CASSLPSTGLYGYTF. In nucleotides, the CDR3 is TGTGCCAGCAGCTTACCCTCCACCGGTCTCTATGGCTACACCTTC. The full variable domain, in which reference TRBV11-2 and TRBJ1-2 provide the parts outside the CDR3, is EAGVAQSPRYKIIEKRQSVAFWCNPISGHATLYWYQQILGQGPKLLIQFQNNGVVDDSQLPKDRFSAERLKGVDSTLKIQPAKLEDSAVYLCASSLPSTGLYGYTFGSGTRLTVV.

This sequence joins TRBV7-2 and TRBJ1-2; D remains unclear. Germline CDR1 SGHTA, CDR2 FQGNSA. V dropped 3 bases and J dropped 7 bases, with 6 bases sitting between them. The CDR3 runs to 11 residues. The CDR3 DNA reads TGTGCCAGCAGCTTGTACGGTGGCTACACCTTC. It yields the protein CASSLYGGYTF.

The CDR3 DNA follows: TGTGCCAGCAACAGGGGACAGGGCCCCGCAGATACGCAGTATTTT. This encodes CASNRGQGPADTQYF. This chain uses TRBV7-3 with TRBJ2-3; 9 nucleotides align to TRBD1. The V gene's germline CDR1 is SGHTA and CDR2 FQGTGA. The length of the CDR3 is 15 residues. Trimming cost V 7 bases and J 4 bases; bases outside gene matches: 9.

This clone was seen ten or more times. V is TRBV6-4 and J is TRBJ2-3; 7 bases map to TRBD2. Germline V gene lookup returns CDR1 MRHNA and CDR2 SNTAGT. The CDR3 extends over 16 amino acids. The junction had 6 bases not matched to a gene; V was cut back by 3 bases and J by 0 bases. This CDR3 is CASSESGGGSTDTQYF. DNA for the CDR3: TGTGCCAGCAGTGAGTCTGGGGGGGGAAGCACAGATACGCAGTATTTT.

V gene TRBV7-3 combines with J gene TRBJ1-1, with D unresolved. The CDR3 extends over 14 amino acids. From germline, CDR1 is SGHTA and CDR2 FQGTGA. With 4 bases removed from V and 4 bases from J, the gap between germline ends came to 13 bases. The chain's CDR3 is CASSSVAGGTEAFF. The DNA of the CDR3 is TGTGCCAGCAGCTCGGTAGCGGGCGGCACTGAAGCTTTCTTT.

The chain couples TRBV7-2 to TRBJ1-2; D is unresolved. The germline V and J ends were trimmed by 1 base and 4 bases, with 13 bases remaining between them. CDR1 and CDR2 from the germline V gene are SGHTA and FQGNSA. The CDR3 totals 15 residues. In nucleotides, the CDR3 is TGTGCCAGCAGCTTAGAAGTGGGCAGCCGCTATGGCTACACCTTC. This codes for CASSLEVGSRYGYTF.

This clone was seen just once. This rearrangement joins TRBV7-2 to TRBJ2-3, with D unclear. Trimming cost V 8 bases and J 2 bases, with 5 bases left between them. The CDR3 is 11 residues long. The germline CDR1 and CDR2 sequences are SGHTA and FQGNSA. The CDR3 region is CASQLTDTQYF. The CDR3 coding sequence is TGTGCCAGCCAACTCACAGATACGCAGTATTTT.

V usage is TRBV5-1 and J usage is TRBJ2-7, with 10 bases aligning to TRBD1. The junction had 1 base not matched to a gene; V was cut back by 3 bases and J by 1 base. Germline CDR1 reads SGHRS; CDR2 reads YFSETQ. CDR3 size: 14 residues. Written as DNA, the CDR3 is TGCGCCAGCAGCTCGGGACAGGGGTCCTACGAGCAGTACTTC. The encoded protein is CASSSGQGSYEQYF.

The chain uses TRBV25-1 and TRBJ2-2; TRBD1 matches at 7 bases. Germline V gene lookup returns CDR1 MGHDK and CDR2 SYGVNS. J was trimmed by 2 bases and V by 7 bases; bases with no gene match: 7. The CDR3 consists of 15 residues. As DNA, the CDR3 is TGTGCCAGCACCCGGGACAGTATCAACACCGGGGAGCTGTTTTTT. Protein product: CASTRDSINTGELFF.